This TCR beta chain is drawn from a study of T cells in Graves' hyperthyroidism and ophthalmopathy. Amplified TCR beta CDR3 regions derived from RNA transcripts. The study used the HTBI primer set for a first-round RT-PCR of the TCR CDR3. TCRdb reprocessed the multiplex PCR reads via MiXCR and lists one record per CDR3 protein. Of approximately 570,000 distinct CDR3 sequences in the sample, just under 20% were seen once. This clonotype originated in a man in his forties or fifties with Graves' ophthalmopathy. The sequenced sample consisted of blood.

The CDR3 reads CASSLSIDTGELFF. The CDR3, as DNA: TGTGCCAGCAGCTTAAGTATCGACACCGGGGAGCTGTTTTTT. The genes are TRBV7-9 and TRBJ2-2; unclear D gene. Germline loops: CDR1 SEHNR, CDR2 FQNEAQ (reference sequence). The CDR3 has 14 amino acids. V was clipped by 2 bases and J by 3 bases, with 7 bases between them.